Sequencing of this TCR beta chain was carried out in a study of blood T cell repertoires in COVID-19. Study background: T cells, B-cell-depleted T cells, or PBMCs provided the cDNA or gDNA that served as material.

Trimming at V came to 6 bases and at J to 0 bases, leaving 8 bases not matched to a gene. Germline-derived CDR1 and CDR2 are SNHLY and FYNNEI. The length of the CDR3 is 18 residues. Authors' data handling: Reference gene primer amplification gave estimated nucleated cell counts. TCRdb keeps only in-frame clones here, not all; method: immunoSEQ multiplex PCR. Clone size and the V and J calls come from that table; the DNA yielded D and trimming. The table shows 190,000 or so clones, with around 90% occurring only once. This rearrangement joins TRBV2 to TRBJ2-6; 10 nucleotides match TRBD1. Material: peripheral blood. The receptor was isolated from a man aged 40-50 years with active or convalescent COVID-19. The CDR3 DNA reads TGTGCCAGCAGCAGACAGGGGGCGGTCCTCTCTGGGGCCAACGTCCTGACTTTC. Translating gives CASSRQGAVLSGANVLTF.